This is a list of T cell receptor beta chains from one sample in a study of blood T cell repertoires in COVID-19. TCRdb keeps only in-frame clones here, not all; method: immunoSEQ multiplex PCR. The data hold around 150,000 clones, with around 77% observed a single time. The specimen sequenced was peripheral blood. Receptors were obtained from a man between 45 and 60 years old with active or convalescent COVID-19. Both conserved end residues are part of each CDR3. The D gene is left open where the match is weak. A clone size is listed for some rows: how often the clone was seen (once, few, many), or a class if it is expanded.

V gene	clone size	D gene	J gene	CDR3 protein	CDR3 DNA
TRBV7-3	-	TRBD2	TRBJ2-1	CASSPVGGGRNEQFF	TGTGCCAGCAGCCCGGTTGGGGGAGGGCGCAATGAGCAGTTCTTC
TRBV29-1	-	-	TRBJ1-1	CSVSTWNTEAFF	TGCAGCGTTTCGACATGGAACACTGAAGCTTTCTTT
TRBV12-3/TRBV12-4	few	-	TRBJ1-1	CASSRRQVTEAFF	TGTGCCAGCAGCCGCCGACAAGTCACTGAAGCTTTCTTT
TRBV6-2/TRBV6-3	-	-	TRBJ2-1	CASSSDGSYNEQFF	TGTGCCAGCAGTTCTGACGGGTCCTACAATGAGCAGTTCTTC
TRBV9	-	-	TRBJ1-3	CASSVEGTRNTIYF	TGTGCCAGCAGCGTGGAGGGGACCCGAAACACCATATATTTT
TRBV19	-	-	TRBJ2-5	CASSIGEETQYF	TGTGCCAGTAGTATAGGAGAGGAGACCCAGTACTTC
TRBV5-6	-	TRBD2	TRBJ2-7	CASSRVASGSYEQYF	TGTGCCAGCAGCCGGGTGGCTAGCGGGAGCTACGAGCAGTACTTC
TRBV27	-	-	TRBJ2-7	CASSLSAGPTYEQYF	TGTGCCAGCAGTTTGTCGGCGGGGCCGACCTACGAGCAGTACTTC
TRBV5-6	-	TRBD1	TRBJ1-3	CASSLPQGAGNTIYF	TGTGCCAGCAGCCTACCTCAGGGGGCAGGAAACACCATATATTTT
TRBV2	few	-	TRBJ2-7	CASTGQTYEQYF	TGTGCCAGCACCGGACAGACCTACGAGCAGTACTTC
TRBV4-1	-	TRBD2	TRBJ2-7	CASSPGLANYEQYF	TGCGCCAGCAGCCCGGGACTAGCGAACTACGAGCAGTACTTC
TRBV5-1	-	TRBD1	TRBJ1-5	CASSLSPGQGQPQHF	TGCGCCAGCAGCTTATCTCCGGGACAGGGACAGCCCCAGCATTTT
TRBV6-4	-	-	TRBJ1-2	CASSPQGTYGYTF	TGTGCCAGCAGCCCACAGGGAACCTATGGCTACACCTTC
TRBV20-1	-	TRBD1	TRBJ1-4	CSASFRGRTEKLFF	TGCAGTGCTAGTTTCAGGGGGCGGACTGAAAAACTGTTTTTT
TRBV7-9	many	TRBD1	TRBJ2-7	CASSGTGRYEQYF	TGTGCCAGCAGCGGGACAGGGAGGTACGAGCAGTACTTC
TRBV27	-	TRBD1	TRBJ1-6	CASSVPGGYDSPLHF	TGTGCCAGCAGTGTCCCAGGGGGCTACGATTCACCCCTCCACTTT
TRBV11-3	-	-	TRBJ2-1	CASSLTSLGTHEQFF	TGTGCCAGCAGCCTAACGTCACTAGGTACCCATGAGCAGTTCTTC
TRBV4-2	-	-	TRBJ2-5	CASSQGSATGTQYF	TGTGCCAGCAGCCAAGGATCGGCTACGGGGACCCAGTACTTC
TRBV25-1	-	-	TRBJ1-1	CASMNNMNTEAFF	TGTGCCAGCATGAACAATATGAACACTGAAGCTTTCTTT
TRBV21-1	few	-	TRBJ2-1	CASTLGRAGGNEQFF	TGTGCCAGCACCCTAGGGAGGGCCGGGGGCAATGAGCAGTTCTTC
TRBV7-2	-	-	TRBJ2-1	CASSLAGAGWDEQFF	TGTGCCAGCAGCTTAGCGGGTGCGGGGTGGGATGAGCAGTTCTTC
TRBV19	-	TRBD2	TRBJ2-7	CASSPGLAGEQYF	TGTGCCAGTAGCCCGGGACTAGCGGGGGAGCAGTACTTC
TRBV27	-	TRBD2	TRBJ2-5	CASSPGLAGLQETQYF	TGTGCCAGCAGTCCGGGACTAGCGGGACTCCAAGAGACCCAGTACTTC
TRBV18	-	TRBD1	TRBJ2-7	CASSLGQGGSYEQYF	TGTGCCAGCTCACTCGGACAGGGGGGTTCCTACGAGCAGTACTTC
TRBV29-1	-	-	TRBJ1-1	CSVRGYTEAFF	TGCAGCGTTAGGGGATACACTGAAGCTTTCTTT
TRBV6-5	-	TRBD1	TRBJ2-3	CASSYRTGTADTQYF	TGTGCCAGCAGTTACCGGACAGGGACTGCAGATACGCAGTATTTT
TRBV7-8	-	TRBD1	TRBJ1-2	CASSMTGMDYGYTF	TGTGCCAGCAGCATGACAGGGATGGACTATGGCTACACCTTC
TRBV24-1	-	-	TRBJ2-5	CATSDIRQPGSQYF	TGTGCCACCAGTGATATACGACAGCCAGGGTCCCAGTACTTC
TRBV20-1	-	-	TRBJ2-7	CSASAPSYEQYF	TGCAGTGCTAGTGCCCCTTCCTACGAGCAGTACTTC
TRBV7-3	-	TRBD2	TRBJ2-5	CASSLPGLAGVKAETQYF	TGTGCCAGCAGCTTACCGGGACTAGCGGGAGTGAAGGCCGAGACCCAGTACTTC
TRBV25-1	-	TRBD2	TRBJ2-7	CASSDPGGVSYEQYF	TGTGCCAGCAGTGACCCGGGAGGAGTCTCCTACGAGCAGTACTTC
TRBV24-1	-	TRBD1	TRBJ1-5	CATSDSAAGTGYHQPQHF	TGTGCCACCAGTGATTCAGCGGCCGGGACAGGGTACCATCAGCCCCAGCATTTT
TRBV11-3	-	-	TRBJ2-1	CASSQQGGYNEQFF	TGTGCCAGCAGCCAACAGGGTGGGTACAATGAGCAGTTCTTC
TRBV5-4	few	-	TRBJ2-2	CASSWGQLNTGELFF	TGTGCCAGCAGCTGGGGACAACTAAACACCGGGGAGCTGTTTTTT
TRBV7-7	-	-	TRBJ2-2	CASSLLGAANTGELFF	TGTGCCAGCAGCTTACTGGGGGCCGCGAACACCGGGGAGCTGTTTTTT
TRBV6-5	-	TRBD2	TRBJ2-1	CASSSSGGNEQFF	TGTGCCAGCAGTTCCTCGGGGGGCAATGAGCAGTTCTTC
TRBV6-5	-	TRBD2	TRBJ2-7	CASSHTTSGSYEQYF	TGTGCCAGCAGCCATACCACTAGCGGCTCCTACGAGCAGTACTTC
TRBV19	once	TRBD1	TRBJ1-1	CASSITGASTEAFF	TGTGCCAGTAGTATCACAGGGGCGAGCACTGAAGCTTTCTTT
TRBV14	-	TRBD2	TRBJ2-2	CASSPLLAGGPSNTGELFF	TGTGCCAGCAGCCCCCTCTTAGCGGGAGGTCCGTCGAACACCGGGGAGCTGTTTTTT
TRBV15	-	-	TRBJ2-5	CATSQTRTALRGQYF	TGTGCCACCAGCCAAACTCGGACTGCCTTAAGAGGCCAGTACTTC
TRBV13	-	-	TRBJ1-2	CASSLGPGSVGGYTF	TGTGCCAGCAGCTTAGGCCCGGGAAGTGTTGGTGGCTACACCTTC
TRBV5-8	-	TRBD2	TRBJ2-1	CASSPPGLAGYREQFF	TGTGCCAGCAGTCCGCCGGGACTAGCGGGTTATCGCGAGCAGTTCTTC
TRBV28	-	TRBD1	TRBJ1-5	CASRKDRGGNQPQHF	TGTGCCAGCAGAAAAGACAGGGGAGGCAATCAGCCCCAGCATTTT